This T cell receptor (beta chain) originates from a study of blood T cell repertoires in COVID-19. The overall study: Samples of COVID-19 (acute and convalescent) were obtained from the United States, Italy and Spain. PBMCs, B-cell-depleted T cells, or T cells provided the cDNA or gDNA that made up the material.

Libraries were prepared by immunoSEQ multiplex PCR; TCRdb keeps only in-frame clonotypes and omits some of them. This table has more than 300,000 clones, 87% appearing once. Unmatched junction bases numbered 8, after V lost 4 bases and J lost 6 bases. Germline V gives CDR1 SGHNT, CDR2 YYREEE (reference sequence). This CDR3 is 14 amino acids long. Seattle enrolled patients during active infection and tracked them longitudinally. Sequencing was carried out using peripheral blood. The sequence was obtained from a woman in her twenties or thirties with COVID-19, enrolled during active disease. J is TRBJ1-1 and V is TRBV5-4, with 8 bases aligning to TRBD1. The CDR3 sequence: CASSHRGKGAEAFF. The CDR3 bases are TGTGCCAGCAGCCACAGGGGGAAAGGAGCTGAAGCTTTCTTT.